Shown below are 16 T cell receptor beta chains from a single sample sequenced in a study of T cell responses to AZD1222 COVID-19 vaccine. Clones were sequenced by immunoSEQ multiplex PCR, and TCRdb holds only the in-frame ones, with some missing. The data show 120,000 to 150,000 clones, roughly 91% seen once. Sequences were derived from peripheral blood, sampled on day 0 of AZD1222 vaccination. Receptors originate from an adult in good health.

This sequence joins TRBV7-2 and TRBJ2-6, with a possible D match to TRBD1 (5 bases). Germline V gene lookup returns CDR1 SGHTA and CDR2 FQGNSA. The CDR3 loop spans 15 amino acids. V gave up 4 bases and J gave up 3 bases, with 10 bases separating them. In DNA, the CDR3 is TGTGCCAGCAGCTCTCGGACAAGTGGGGCCAACGTCCTGACTTTC. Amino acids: CASSSRTSGANVLTF.

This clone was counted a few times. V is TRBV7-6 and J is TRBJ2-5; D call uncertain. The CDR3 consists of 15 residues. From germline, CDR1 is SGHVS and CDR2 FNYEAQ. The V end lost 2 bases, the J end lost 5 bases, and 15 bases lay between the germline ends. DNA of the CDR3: TGTGCCAGCAGCTTAACGTCTACTTCTCGGGAGACCCAGTACTTC. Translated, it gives CASSLTSTSRETQYF. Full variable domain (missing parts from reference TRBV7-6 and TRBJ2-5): GAGVSQSPRYKVTKRGQDVALRCDPISGHVSLYWYRQALGQGPEFLTYFNYEAQQDKSGLPNDRFSAERPEGSISTLTIQRTEQRDSAMYRCASSLTSTSRETQYFGPGTRLLVL.

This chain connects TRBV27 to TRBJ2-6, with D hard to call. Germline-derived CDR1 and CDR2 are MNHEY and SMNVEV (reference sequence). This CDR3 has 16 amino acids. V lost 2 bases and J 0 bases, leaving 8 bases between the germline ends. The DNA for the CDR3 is TGTGCCAGCAGTTTAATCATAGACTCTGGGGCCAACGTCCTGACTTTC. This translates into CASSLIIDSGANVLTF.

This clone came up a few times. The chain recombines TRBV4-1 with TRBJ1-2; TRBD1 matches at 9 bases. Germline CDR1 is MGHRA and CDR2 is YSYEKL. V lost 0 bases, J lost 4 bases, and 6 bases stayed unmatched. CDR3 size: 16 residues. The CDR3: CASSQEGATGGYGYTF. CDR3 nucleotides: TGCGCCAGCAGCCAAGAAGGGGCGACAGGGGGCTATGGCTACACCTTC.

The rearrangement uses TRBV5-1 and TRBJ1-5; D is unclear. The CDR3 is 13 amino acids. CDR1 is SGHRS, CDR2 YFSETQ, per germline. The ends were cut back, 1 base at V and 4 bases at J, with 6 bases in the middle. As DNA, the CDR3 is TGCGCCAGCAGCTTGTGGCCAAATCAGCCCCAGCATTTT. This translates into CASSLWPNQPQHF.

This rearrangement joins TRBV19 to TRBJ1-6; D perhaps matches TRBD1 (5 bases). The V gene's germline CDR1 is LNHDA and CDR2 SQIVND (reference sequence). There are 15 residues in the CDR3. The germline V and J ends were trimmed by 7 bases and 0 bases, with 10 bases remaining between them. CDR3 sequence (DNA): TGTGCCAGTACGGAGGGGAGCTCCTATAATTCACCCCTCCACTTT. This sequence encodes CASTEGSSYNSPLHF.

In nucleotides, the CDR3 is TGTGCCAGCAGCGTAGAACTAGCAGCATTTACGCAGTATTTT. It is translated as CASSVELAAFTQYF. The gene calls are TRBV9 and TRBJ2-3; maybe TRBD2 (6 bases). CDR3 length: 14 residues. Trimming shortened V by 0 bases and J by 8 bases, and 13 bases separated the two germline ends. Looked up from germline, CDR1 is SGDLS and CDR2 is YYNGEE. Complete variable domain (other parts from reference TRBV9 and TRBJ2-3): DSGVTQTPKHLITATGQRVTLRCSPRSGDLSVYWYQQSLDQGLQFLIQYYNGEERAKGNILERFSAQQFPDLHSELNLSSLELGDSALYFCASSVELAAFTQYFGPGTRLTVL.

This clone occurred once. Here the CDR3 DNA reads TGTGCCAGCAGCCGGACTACCACCTACGAGCAGTACTTC. Translating it yields CASSRTTTYEQYF. The V gene is TRBV7-9, the J gene TRBJ2-7; the D gene is possibly TRBD2 (6 bases). Between the trimmed V and J ends, which lost 5 bases and 2 bases, there was a span of 10 bases. The CDR3 runs 13 residues. Germline V CDR1 and CDR2: SEHNR, FQNEAQ (reference sequence).

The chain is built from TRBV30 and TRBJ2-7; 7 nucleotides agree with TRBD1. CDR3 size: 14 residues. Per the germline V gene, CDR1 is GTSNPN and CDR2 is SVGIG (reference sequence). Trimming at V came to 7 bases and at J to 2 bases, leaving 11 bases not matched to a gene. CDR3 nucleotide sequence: TGTGCCTTCGTTGACAGGGCCCGTCCCTACGAGCAGTACTTC. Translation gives CAFVDRARPYEQYF. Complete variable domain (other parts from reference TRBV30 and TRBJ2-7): SQTIHQWPATLVQPVGSPLSLECTVEGTSNPNLYWYRQAAGRGLQLLFYSVGIGQISSEVPQNLSASRPQDRQFILSSKKLLLSDSGFYLCAFVDRARPYEQYFGPGTRLTVT.

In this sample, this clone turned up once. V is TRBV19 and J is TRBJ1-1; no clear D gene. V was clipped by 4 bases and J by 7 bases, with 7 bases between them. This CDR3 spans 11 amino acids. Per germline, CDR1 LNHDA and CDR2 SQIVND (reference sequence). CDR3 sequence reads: CASSKEYEAFF. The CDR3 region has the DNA TGTGCCAGTAGTAAGGAGTATGAAGCTTTCTTT.

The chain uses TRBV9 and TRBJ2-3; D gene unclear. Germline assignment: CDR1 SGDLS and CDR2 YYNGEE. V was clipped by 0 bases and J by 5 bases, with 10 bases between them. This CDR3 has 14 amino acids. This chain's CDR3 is CASSVEISGDTQYF. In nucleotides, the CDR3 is TGTGCCAGCAGCGTAGAGATTTCGGGAGATACGCAGTATTTT.

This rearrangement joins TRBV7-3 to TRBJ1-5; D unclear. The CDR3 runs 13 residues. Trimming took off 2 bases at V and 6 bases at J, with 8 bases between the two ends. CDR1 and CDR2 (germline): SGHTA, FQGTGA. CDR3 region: CASSLYGSQPQHF. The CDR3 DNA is TGTGCCAGCAGCTTATATGGGAGTCAGCCCCAGCATTTT.

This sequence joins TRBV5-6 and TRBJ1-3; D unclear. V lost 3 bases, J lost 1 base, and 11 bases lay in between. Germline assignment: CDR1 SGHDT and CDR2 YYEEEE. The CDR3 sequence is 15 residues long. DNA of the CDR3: TGTGCCAGCAGCTACTGGGGAGGATCTGGAAACACCATATATTTT. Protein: CASSYWGGSGNTIYF.

The DNA for the CDR3 is TGCGCCAGCGACCGAGGTGACAGGTACCAAGAGACCCAGTACTTC. Residues: CASDRGDRYQETQYF. This rearrangement joins TRBV5-1 to TRBJ2-5; perhaps TRBD1 as D (6 bases). V was trimmed by 7 bases and J by 0 bases, leaving 16 bases between them. The germline gives CDR1 SGHRS, CDR2 YFSETQ. The CDR3 extends over 15 amino acids.

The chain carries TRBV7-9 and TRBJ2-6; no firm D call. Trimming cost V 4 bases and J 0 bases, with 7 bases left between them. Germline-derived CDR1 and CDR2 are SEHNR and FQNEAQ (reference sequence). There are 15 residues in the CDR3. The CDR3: CASSWSHSGANVLTF. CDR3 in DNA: TGTGCCAGCAGCTGGTCCCACTCTGGGGCCAACGTCCTGACTTTC. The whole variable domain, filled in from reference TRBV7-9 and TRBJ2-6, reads DTGVSQNPRHKITKRGQNVTFRCDPISEHNRLYWYRQTLGQGPEFLTYFQNEAQLEKSRLLSDRFSAERPKGSFSTLEIQRTEQGDSAMYLCASSWSHSGANVLTFGAGSRLTVL.

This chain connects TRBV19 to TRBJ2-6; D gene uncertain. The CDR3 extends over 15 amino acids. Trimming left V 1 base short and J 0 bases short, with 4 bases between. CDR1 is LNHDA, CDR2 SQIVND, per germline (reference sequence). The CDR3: CASSIGFSGANVLTF. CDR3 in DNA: TGTGCCAGTAGTATAGGATTCTCTGGGGCCAACGTCCTGACTTTC.